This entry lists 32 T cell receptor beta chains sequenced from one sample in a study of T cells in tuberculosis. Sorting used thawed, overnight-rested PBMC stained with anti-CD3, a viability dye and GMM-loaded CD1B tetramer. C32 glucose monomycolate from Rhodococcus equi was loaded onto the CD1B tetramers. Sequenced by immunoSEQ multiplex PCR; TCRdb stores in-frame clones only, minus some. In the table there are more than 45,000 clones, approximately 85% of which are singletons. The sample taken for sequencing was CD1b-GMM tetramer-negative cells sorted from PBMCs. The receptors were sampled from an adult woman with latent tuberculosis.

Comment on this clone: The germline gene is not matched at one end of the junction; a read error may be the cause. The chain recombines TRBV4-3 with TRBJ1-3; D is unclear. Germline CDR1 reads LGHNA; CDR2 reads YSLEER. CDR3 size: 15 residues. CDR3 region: CASIDGLTSGNTISF. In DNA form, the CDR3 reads TGCGCCAGCATAGATGGACTGACCTCTGGAAACACCATATCTTTT.

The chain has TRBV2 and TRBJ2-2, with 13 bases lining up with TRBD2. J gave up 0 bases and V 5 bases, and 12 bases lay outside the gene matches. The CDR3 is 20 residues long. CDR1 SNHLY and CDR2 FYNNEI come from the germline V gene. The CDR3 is CASSPSPGLAGSTNTGELFF. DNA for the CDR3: TGTGCCAGCAGTCCCTCCCCGGGACTAGCGGGGAGTACGAACACCGGGGAGCTGTTTTTT.

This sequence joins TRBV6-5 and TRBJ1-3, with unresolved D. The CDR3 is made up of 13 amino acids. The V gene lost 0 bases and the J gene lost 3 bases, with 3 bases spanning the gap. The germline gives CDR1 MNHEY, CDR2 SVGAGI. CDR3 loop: CASSYSGGNTIYF. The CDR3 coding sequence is TGTGCCAGCAGTTACTCCGGTGGAAACACCATATATTTT.

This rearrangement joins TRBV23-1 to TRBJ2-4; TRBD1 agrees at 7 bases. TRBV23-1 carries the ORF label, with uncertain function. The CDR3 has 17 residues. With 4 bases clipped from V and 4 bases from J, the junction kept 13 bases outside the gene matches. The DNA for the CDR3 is TGCGCCAGCAGTCTTGACTCCCGGGACAGAAGAAAAAACATTCAGTACTTC. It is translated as CASSLDSRDRRKNIQYF.

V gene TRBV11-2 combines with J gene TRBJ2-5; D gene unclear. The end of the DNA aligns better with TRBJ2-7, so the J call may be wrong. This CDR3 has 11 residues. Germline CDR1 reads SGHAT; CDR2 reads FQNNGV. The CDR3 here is CASSLAHEQYF. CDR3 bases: TGTGCCAGCAGCTTAGCCCACGAGCAGTACTTC.

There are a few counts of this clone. This CDR3 is CASSLVADYGYTF. The CDR3, as DNA: TGTGCCAGCAGCTTAGTGGCTGATTATGGCTACACCTTC. The chain combines TRBV7-9 with TRBJ1-2, with D uncertain. Trimming removed 1 base at V and 5 bases at J, with 8 bases between. CDR1 is SEHNR and CDR2 is FQNEAQ in the germline V gene (reference sequence). The CDR3 loop spans 13 amino acids.

CDR3 nucleotides: TGTGCCAGCAGTTCTTGGCTAGCGGGGGGGCCGAGCACCGGGGAGCTGTTTTTT. Encoded protein: CASSSWLAGGPSTGELFF. V is TRBV27 and J is TRBJ2-2, with TRBD2 matching 12 bases. Trimming took 4 bases from V and 4 from J; bases not matched to a gene: 10. Looked up from germline, CDR1 is MNHEY and CDR2 is SMNVEV (reference sequence). The CDR3 is 18 amino acids.

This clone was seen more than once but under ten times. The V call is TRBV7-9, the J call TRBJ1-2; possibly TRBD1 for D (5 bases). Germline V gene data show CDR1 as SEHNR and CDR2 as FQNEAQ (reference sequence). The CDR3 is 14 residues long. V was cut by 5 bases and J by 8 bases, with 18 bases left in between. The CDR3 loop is CASSDQTASGGYTF. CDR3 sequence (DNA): TGTGCCAGCAGCGACCAGACAGCCTCTGGGGGCTACACCTTC.

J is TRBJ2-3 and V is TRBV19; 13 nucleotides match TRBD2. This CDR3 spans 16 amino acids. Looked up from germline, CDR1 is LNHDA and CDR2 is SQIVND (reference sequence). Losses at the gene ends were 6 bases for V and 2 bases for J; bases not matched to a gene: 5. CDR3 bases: TGTGCCAGTAGCCCGACTAGCGGGGGGTCCACAGATACGCAGTATTTT. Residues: CASSPTSGGSTDTQYF. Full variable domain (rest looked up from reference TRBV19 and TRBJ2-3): DGGITQSPKYLFRKEGQNVTLSCEQNLNHDAMYWYRQDPGQGLRLIYYSQIVNDFQKGDIAEGYSVSREKKESFPLTVTSAQKNPTAFYLCASSPTSGGSTDTQYFGPGTRLTVL.

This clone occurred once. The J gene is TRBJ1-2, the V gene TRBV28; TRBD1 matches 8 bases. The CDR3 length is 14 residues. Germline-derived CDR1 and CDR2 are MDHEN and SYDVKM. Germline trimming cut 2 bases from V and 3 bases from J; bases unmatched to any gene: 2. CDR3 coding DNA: TGTGCCAGCAGTTTAGCAGGGGGCGACTATGGCTACACCTTC. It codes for CASSLAGGDYGYTF.

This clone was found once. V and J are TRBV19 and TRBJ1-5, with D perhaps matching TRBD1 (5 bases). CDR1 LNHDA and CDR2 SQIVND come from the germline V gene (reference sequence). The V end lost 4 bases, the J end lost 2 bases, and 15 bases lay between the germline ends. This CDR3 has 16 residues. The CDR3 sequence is CASSKVETGRNQPQHF. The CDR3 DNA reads TGTGCCAGTAGTAAGGTAGAAACAGGCCGCAATCAGCCCCAGCATTTT. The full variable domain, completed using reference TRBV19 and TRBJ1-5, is DGGITQSPKYLFRKEGQNVTLSCEQNLNHDAMYWYRQDPGQGLRLIYYSQIVNDFQKGDIAEGYSVSREKKESFPLTVTSAQKNPTAFYLCASSKVETGRNQPQHFGDGTRLSIL.

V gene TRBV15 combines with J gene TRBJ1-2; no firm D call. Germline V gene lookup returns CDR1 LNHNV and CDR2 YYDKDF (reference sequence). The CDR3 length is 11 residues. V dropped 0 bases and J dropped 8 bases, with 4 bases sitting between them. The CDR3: CATSRDLGYTF. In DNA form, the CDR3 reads TGTGCCACCAGCAGAGATTTAGGCTACACCTTC.

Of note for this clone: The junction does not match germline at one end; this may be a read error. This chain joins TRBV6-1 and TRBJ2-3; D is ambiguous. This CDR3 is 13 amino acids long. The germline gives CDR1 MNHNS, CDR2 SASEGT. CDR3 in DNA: TGTGCCAGCAGGGAAGCCAGGACAGATACGCAGTATTTT. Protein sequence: CASREARTDTQYF.

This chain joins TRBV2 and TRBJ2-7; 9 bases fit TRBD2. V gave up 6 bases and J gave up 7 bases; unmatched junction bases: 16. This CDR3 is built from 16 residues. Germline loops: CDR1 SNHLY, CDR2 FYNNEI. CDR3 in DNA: TGTGCCAGCAGAGAGTTTAGCGGGAGCGCGCCTCATGAGCAGTACTTC. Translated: CASREFSGSAPHEQYF. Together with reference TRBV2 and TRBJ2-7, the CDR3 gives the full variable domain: EPEVTQTPSHQVTQMGQEVILRCVPISNHLYFYWYRQILGQKVEFLVSFYNNEISEKSEIFDDQFSVERPDGSNFTLKIRSTKLEDSAMYFCASREFSGSAPHEQYFGPGTRLTVT.

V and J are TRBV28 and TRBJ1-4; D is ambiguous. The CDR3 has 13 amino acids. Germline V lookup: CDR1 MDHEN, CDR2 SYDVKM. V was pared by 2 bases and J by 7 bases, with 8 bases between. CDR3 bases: TGTGCCAGCAGTTTACGGTTCGGTGAAAAACTGTTTTTT. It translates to CASSLRFGEKLFF.

Written as DNA, the CDR3 is TGTGCCAGCAGCTCCGTCTTGAACACTGAAGCTTTCTTT. Translated: CASSSVLNTEAFF. The V gene is TRBV7-9, the J gene TRBJ1-1; D is undetermined. Germline CDR1 SEHNR, CDR2 FQNEAQ (reference sequence). V lost 4 bases to trimming and J lost 0 bases, with 6 bases between them. The CDR3 is 13 amino acids.

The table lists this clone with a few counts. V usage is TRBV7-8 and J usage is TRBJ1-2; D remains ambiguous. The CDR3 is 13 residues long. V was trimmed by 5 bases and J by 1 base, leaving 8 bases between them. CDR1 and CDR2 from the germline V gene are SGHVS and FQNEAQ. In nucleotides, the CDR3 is TGTGCCAGCAGCATCGACATTAACTATGGCTACACCTTC. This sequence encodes CASSIDINYGYTF. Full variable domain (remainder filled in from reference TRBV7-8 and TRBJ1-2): GAGVSQSPRYKVAKRGQDVALRCDPISGHVSLFWYQQALGQGPEFLTYFQNEAQLDKSGLPSDRFFAERPEGSVSTLKIQRTQQEDSAVYLCASSIDINYGYTFGSGTRLTVV.

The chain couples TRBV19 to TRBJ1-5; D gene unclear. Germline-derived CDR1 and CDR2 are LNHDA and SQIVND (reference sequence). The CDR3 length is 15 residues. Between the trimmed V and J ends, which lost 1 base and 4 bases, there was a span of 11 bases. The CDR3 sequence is CASSIGFGFNQPQHF. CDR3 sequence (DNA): TGTGCCAGTAGTATAGGCTTCGGGTTTAATCAGCCCCAGCATTTT. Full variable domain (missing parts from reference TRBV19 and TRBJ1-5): DGGITQSPKYLFRKEGQNVTLSCEQNLNHDAMYWYRQDPGQGLRLIYYSQIVNDFQKGDIAEGYSVSREKKESFPLTVTSAQKNPTAFYLCASSIGFGFNQPQHFGDGTRLSIL.

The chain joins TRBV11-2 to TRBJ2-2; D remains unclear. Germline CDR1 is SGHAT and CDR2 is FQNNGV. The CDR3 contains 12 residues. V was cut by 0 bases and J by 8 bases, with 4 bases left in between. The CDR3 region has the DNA TGTGCCAGCAGCTTAGATTCGGGGGAGCTGTTTTTT. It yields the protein CASSLDSGELFF.

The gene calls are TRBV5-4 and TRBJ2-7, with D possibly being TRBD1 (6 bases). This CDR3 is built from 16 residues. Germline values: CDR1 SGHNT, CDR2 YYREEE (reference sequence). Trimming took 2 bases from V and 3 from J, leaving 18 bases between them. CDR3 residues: CASSFTQGTKFYEQYF. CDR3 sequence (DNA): TGTGCCAGCAGCTTCACCCAGGGGACCAAATTCTACGAGCAGTACTTC.

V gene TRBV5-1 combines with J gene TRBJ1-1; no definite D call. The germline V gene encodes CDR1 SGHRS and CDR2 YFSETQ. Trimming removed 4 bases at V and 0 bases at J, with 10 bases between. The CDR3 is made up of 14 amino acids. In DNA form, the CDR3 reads TGCGCCAGCAGCAGAGTTACAGTGAACACTGAAGCTTTCTTT. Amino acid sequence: CASSRVTVNTEAFF.

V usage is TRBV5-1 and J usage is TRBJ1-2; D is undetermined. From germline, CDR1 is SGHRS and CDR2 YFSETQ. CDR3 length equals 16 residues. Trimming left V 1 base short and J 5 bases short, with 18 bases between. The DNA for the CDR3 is TGCGCCAGCAGCTTGTACAGCCCTAAAGACCCATATGGCTACACCTTC. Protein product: CASSLYSPKDPYGYTF.

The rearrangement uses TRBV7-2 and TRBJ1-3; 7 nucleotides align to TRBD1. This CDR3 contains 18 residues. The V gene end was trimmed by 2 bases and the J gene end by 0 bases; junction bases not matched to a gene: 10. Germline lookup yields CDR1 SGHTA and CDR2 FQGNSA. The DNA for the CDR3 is TGTGCCAGCAGCTTAAAGGGACAGAGGATCTACTCTGGAAACACCATATATTTT. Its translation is CASSLKGQRIYSGNTIYF.

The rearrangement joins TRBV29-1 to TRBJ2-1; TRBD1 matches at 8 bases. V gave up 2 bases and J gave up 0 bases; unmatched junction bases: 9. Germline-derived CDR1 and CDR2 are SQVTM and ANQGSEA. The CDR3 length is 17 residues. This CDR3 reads CSVEPDRDYLSYNEQFF. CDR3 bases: TGCAGCGTTGAACCGGACAGGGATTATCTCTCCTACAATGAGCAGTTCTTC.

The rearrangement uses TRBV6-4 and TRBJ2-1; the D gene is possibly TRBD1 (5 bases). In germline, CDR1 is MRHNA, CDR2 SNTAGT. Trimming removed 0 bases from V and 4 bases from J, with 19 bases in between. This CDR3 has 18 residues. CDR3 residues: CASSDSFSQLKGYNEQFF. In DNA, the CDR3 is TGTGCCAGCAGTGACTCCTTCTCACAGCTTAAGGGGTACAATGAGCAGTTCTTC.

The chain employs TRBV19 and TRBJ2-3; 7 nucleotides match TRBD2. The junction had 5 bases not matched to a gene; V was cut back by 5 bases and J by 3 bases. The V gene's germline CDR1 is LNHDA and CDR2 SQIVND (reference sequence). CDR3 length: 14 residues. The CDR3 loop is CASSPLAVTDTQYF. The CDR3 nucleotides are TGTGCCAGTAGTCCTCTAGCGGTTACAGATACGCAGTATTTT.

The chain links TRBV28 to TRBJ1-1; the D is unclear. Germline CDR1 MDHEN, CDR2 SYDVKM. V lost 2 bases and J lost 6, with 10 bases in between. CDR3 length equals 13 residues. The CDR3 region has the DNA TGTGCCAGCAGTTTAGGGCAGGTCGCTGAAGCTTTCTTT. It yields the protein CASSLGQVAEAFF.

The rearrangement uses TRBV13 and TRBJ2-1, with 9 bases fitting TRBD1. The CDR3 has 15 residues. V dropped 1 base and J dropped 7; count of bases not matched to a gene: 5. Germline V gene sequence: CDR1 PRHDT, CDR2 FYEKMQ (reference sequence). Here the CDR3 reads CASSLVPGTGNEQFF. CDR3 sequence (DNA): TGTGCCAGCAGCTTAGTCCCCGGGACAGGGAATGAGCAGTTCTTC.

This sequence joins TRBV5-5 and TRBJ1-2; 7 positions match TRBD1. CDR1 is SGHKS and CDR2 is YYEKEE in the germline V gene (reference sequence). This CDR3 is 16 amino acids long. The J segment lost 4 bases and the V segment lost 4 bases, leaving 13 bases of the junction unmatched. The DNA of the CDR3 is TGTGCCAGCAGCAGTGGAGGCGCGGGACAGTTCTATGGCTACACCTTC. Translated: CASSSGGAGQFYGYTF.

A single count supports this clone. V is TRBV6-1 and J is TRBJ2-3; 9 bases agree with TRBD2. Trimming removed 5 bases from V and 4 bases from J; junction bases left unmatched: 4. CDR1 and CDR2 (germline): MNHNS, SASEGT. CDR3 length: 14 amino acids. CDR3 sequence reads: CASSPAGGADTQYF. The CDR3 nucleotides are TGTGCCAGCAGTCCAGCGGGAGGCGCAGATACGCAGTATTTT.

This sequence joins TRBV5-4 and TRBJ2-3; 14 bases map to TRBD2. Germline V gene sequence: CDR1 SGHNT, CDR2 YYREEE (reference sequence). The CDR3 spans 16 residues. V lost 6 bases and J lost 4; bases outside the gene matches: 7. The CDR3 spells CASKDPGLAGADTQYF. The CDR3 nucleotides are TGTGCCAGCAAGGATCCGGGACTAGCGGGGGCAGATACGCAGTATTTT.

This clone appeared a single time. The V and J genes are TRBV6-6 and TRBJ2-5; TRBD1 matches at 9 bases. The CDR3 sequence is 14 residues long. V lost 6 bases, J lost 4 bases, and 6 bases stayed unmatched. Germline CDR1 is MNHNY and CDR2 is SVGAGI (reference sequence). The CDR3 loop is CASREQGAGETQYF. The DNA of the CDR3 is TGTGCCAGCAGGGAACAGGGGGCCGGAGAGACCCAGTACTTC.